This is a list of T cell receptor beta chains from one sample in a study of response to subunit inactivated influenza vaccine. TCRdb analysed the RT-PCR reads with MiXCR anew, one entry per CDR3 protein. The table lists around 750,000 distinct CDR3 sequences, 21% of them singletons. The source material was PBMCs from blood, sampled 5 to 6 days after vaccination. Receptors were obtained from a man in his fifties or sixties who received an inactivated influenza vaccine. Both conserved end residues are part of each CDR3. Clone sizes are given selectively: once, few, many, or a class where the clone is expanded.

clone size,J gene,V gene,CDR3 protein
-,TRBJ2-7,TRBV25-1,CASGDREYEQYF
few,TRBJ2-7,TRBV7-6,CASSQTEAGEQYF
-,TRBJ2-7,TRBV6-2/TRBV6-3,CASELAGGGEQYF
-,TRBJ2-3,TRBV11-2,CASSAGAGAQTSVYF
-,TRBJ1-3,TRBV28,CASSLGQGLSGNTIYF
few,TRBJ2-5,TRBV29-1,CSVEQNAQETQYF
many,TRBJ2-2,TRBV25-1,CASRESGTGELFF
once,TRBJ1-5,TRBV4-1,CASSQDSTENQPQHF
-,TRBJ2-1,TRBV11-2,CASSSIGNEQFF
few,TRBJ2-5,TRBV3-1,CASSRVVETQYF
-,TRBJ2-5,TRBV29-1,CSVGFIETQYF
-,TRBJ2-3,TRBV25-1,CASRDFTDTQYF
few,TRBJ2-1,TRBV9,CASSISGRENEQFF
few,TRBJ2-1,TRBV7-9,CASSSPQGWILDEQFF
-,TRBJ2-7,TRBV20-1,CSARDTQYYEQYF
many,TRBJ2-7,TRBV7-2,CASSLQARSSYEQYF
many,TRBJ1-6,TRBV5-1,CASSSQGVYSPLHF
-,TRBJ2-1,TRBV6-1,CASRPGQGHPYEQFF
-,TRBJ2-3,TRBV12-3/TRBV12-4,CASSSPPGAQYF
few,TRBJ2-7,TRBV5-5,CASSLEMHEQYF
-,TRBJ2-7,TRBV7-2,CASSSLALSYEQYF
many,TRBJ2-5,TRBV4-3,CASSQVLSGRGTQYF
-,TRBJ2-3,TRBV6-1,CASSTPTRGPTDTQYF
-,TRBJ2-3,TRBV4-3,CASSQDLGRPQYF
-,TRBJ2-7,TRBV3-1,CASSQTGVEQYF
-,TRBJ2-7,TRBV29-1,CSARGTGGLEQYF
few,TRBJ2-3,TRBV18,CASSPNRQHPDTQYF
-,TRBJ2-7,TRBV4-3,CASSQDLAGFYEQYF
-,TRBJ2-5,TRBV3-1,CASGSWQTQYF
few,TRBJ2-1,TRBV6-5,CASSYGGTVGDEQFF
few,TRBJ1-6,TRBV5-4,CASSSQGALYEYNSPLHF
many,TRBJ2-1,TRBV6-1,CASSRGTSGSNEQFF